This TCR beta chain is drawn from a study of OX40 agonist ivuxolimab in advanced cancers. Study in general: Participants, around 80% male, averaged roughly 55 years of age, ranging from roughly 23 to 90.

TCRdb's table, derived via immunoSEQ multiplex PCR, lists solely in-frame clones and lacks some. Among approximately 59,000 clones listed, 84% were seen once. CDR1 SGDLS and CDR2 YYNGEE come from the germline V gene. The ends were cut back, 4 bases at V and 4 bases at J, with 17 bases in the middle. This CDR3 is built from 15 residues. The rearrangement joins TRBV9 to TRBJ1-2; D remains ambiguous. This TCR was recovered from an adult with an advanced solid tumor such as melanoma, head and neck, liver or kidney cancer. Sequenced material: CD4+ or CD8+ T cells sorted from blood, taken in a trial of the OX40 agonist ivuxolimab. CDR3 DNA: TGTGCCAGCAGCAAAGAGGCGAGCGGTGCCTATGGCTACACCTTC. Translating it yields CASSKEASGAYGYTF.